Following are 16 T cell receptor beta chains from one sample sequenced in a study of CD8+CD57+ T cells in acquired aplastic anemia. According to the study, genomic DNA was the template for TCR beta VDJ and CDR3 profiling. MiXCR was run by TCRdb on the reads, yielding one entry per CDR3 protein. The data show 100,000 to 120,000 distinct CDR3 sequences, with around 53% seen just once and 30% to 40% held by the top ten. The sample was sorted CD4+, CD8+, or CD8+CD57+ T cells (not recorded which) from PBMCs. The receptors derive from a human donor in good health, serving as a control.

This clonotype came up once. The CDR3 nucleotides read TGCGCCAGCAGTGAGCCAGGGGATGGCTACACCTTC. Encoded protein: CASSEPGDGYTF. This chain uses TRBV10-2 with TRBJ1-2, with D maybe TRBD1 (6 bases). Germline assignment: CDR1 WSHSY and CDR2 SAAADI. CDR3 size: 12 residues. With 2 bases removed from V and 6 bases from J, the gap between germline ends came to 7 bases.

The CDR3 reads CASRIDRKPGRPEAFF. In DNA, the CDR3 is TGTGCCAGCAGGATCGATCGGAAGCCAGGGAGGCCTGAAGCTTTCTTT. V usage is TRBV6-2 or TRBV6-3 and J usage is TRBJ1-1; perhaps TRBD1 as D (5 bases). There are 16 residues in the CDR3. The germline V and J ends were trimmed by 6 bases and 6 bases, with 23 bases remaining between them. Germline CDR1 reads MNHEY; CDR2 reads SVGEGT.

This clonotype was observed at least ten times. The chain recombines TRBV24-1 with TRBJ2-7; 9 bases match TRBD1. CDR3 length equals 16 residues. V gave up 2 bases and J gave up 0 bases; unmatched junction bases: 4. CDR1 is KGHDR and CDR2 is SFDVKD in the germline V gene. The CDR3 DNA follows: TGTGCCACCAGTGATTCGGGACAGGGCCTCTCCTACGAGCAGTACTTC. This gives the protein CATSDSGQGLSYEQYF.

The rearrangement joins TRBV24-1 to TRBJ2-3; 7 nucleotides align to TRBD2. The CDR3 extends over 13 amino acids. With V trimmed by 7 bases and J by 2 bases, 2 bases remained unmatched. Germline V gene sequence: CDR1 KGHDR, CDR2 SFDVKD. Here the CDR3 DNA reads TGTGCCACCAGCGGGGGGACCACAGATACGCAGTATTTT. Its protein is CATSGGTTDTQYF.

V and J are TRBV10-3 and TRBJ2-3; 14 bases map to TRBD2. J gave up 2 bases and V 6 bases, and 10 bases lay outside the gene matches. This CDR3 comprises 18 residues. The germline V gene encodes CDR1 ENHRY and CDR2 SYGVKD. CDR3 nucleotides: TGTGCCATCAGGCCCGGGACTAGCGGGGGAAAGGTCACAGATACGCAGTATTTT. Protein product: CAIRPGTSGGKVTDTQYF.

The chain has TRBV25-1 and TRBJ1-2; 10 positions match TRBD1. Per the germline V gene, CDR1 is MGHDK and CDR2 is SYGVNS. The CDR3 is 18 residues long. V shed 5 bases and J 4 bases; nucleotides not matched to a gene: 16. The CDR3 region has the DNA TGTGCCAGCAGTTACTCGCTACTGGCAGGGACAGGGGTCTATGGCTACACCTTC. Its translation: CASSYSLLAGTGVYGYTF.

This chain connects TRBV10-3 to TRBJ1-6; the D gene is possibly TRBD1 (5 bases). The CDR3 is 13 amino acids. V lost 10 bases and J 10 bases, leaving 17 bases between the germline ends. The V gene's germline CDR1 is ENHRY and CDR2 SYGVKD. CDR3 in DNA: TGTGCCACCGGGGGGGGAGTGAAATCACCCCTCCACTTT. Protein: CATGGGVKSPLHF.

Notes on this clonotype: A much larger clone is a single base away; this may be a read error. The rearrangement links TRBV25-1 to TRBJ1-2; D remains ambiguous. The V and J ends lost 8 bases and 2 bases respectively, with 15 bases between them. From germline, CDR1 is MGHDK and CDR2 SYGVNS. This CDR3 spans 14 amino acids. The CDR3 here is CASGLEDHNYGYTF. The DNA for the CDR3 is TGTGCCAGCGGTTTAGAGGACCACAACTATGGCTACACCTTC.

This chain links TRBV5-1 with TRBJ1-2; D is uncertain. Germline V lookup: CDR1 SGHRS, CDR2 YFSETQ. The V end was cut by 4 bases, the J end by 5 bases, with 15 bases between. CDR3 size: 14 residues. The DNA of the CDR3 is TGCGCCAGCAGCCGGAGGCCCCAAGAGTATGGCTACACCTTC. This translates into CASSRRPQEYGYTF. Full variable domain (rest looked up from reference TRBV5-1 and TRBJ1-2): KAGVTQTPRYLIKTRGQQVTLSCSPISGHRSVSWYQQTPGQGLQFLFEYFSETQRNKGNFPGRFSGRQFSNSRSEMNVSTLELGDSALYLCASSRRPQEYGYTFGSGTRLTVV.

This clonotype was found many times. This rearrangement joins TRBV2 to TRBJ1-5, with a possible D match to TRBD1 (5 bases). CDR3 length equals 14 residues. Germline V gene sequence: CDR1 SNHLY, CDR2 FYNNEI. V shed 5 bases and J shed 4 bases, with 12 bases lying between them. The CDR3 here is CASSSGHPNQPQHF. DNA of the CDR3: TGTGCCAGCAGTTCCGGACACCCTAATCAGCCCCAGCATTTT.

This clonotype showed up many times. CDR3 sequence: CASSGDISLYNEQFF. The CDR3 DNA is TGTGCCAGCAGTGGGGACATAAGCCTTTACAATGAGCAGTTCTTC. The chain is built from TRBV25-1 and TRBJ2-1; tentative D call: TRBD1 (6 bases). V lost 4 bases, J lost 4 bases, and 14 bases lay in between. Germline V gene data show CDR1 as MGHDK and CDR2 as SYGVNS. The CDR3 runs to 15 residues.

The CDR3 coding sequence is TGTGCCAGTAGGGGAGACTACAATGAGCAGTTCTTC. It encodes CASRGDYNEQFF. This rearrangement joins TRBV19 to TRBJ2-1, with D maybe TRBD2 (5 bases). The CDR3 runs 12 residues. With 6 bases removed from V and 3 bases from J, the gap between germline ends came to 6 bases. CDR1 LNHDA and CDR2 SQIVND come from the germline V gene (reference sequence).

The V and J genes are TRBV10-3 and TRBJ2-1; 9 nucleotides align to TRBD1. The CDR3 is made up of 15 amino acids. Germline CDR1 is ENHRY and CDR2 is SYGVKD. The J segment lost 8 bases and the V segment lost 6 bases, leaving 11 bases of the junction unmatched. The CDR3 coding sequence is TGTGCCATCAGGAGAAACCGGGACAGGGCAGATGAGCAGTTCTTC. This gives the protein CAIRRNRDRADEQFF.

In this sample, this clonotype turned up many times. This rearrangement joins TRBV7-9 to TRBJ1-2, with a tentative D call TRBD1 (6 bases). This CDR3 spans 15 amino acids. Germline V CDR1 and CDR2: SEHNR, FQNEAQ (reference sequence). V lost 3 bases and J 1 base, leaving 12 bases between the germline ends. The CDR3 protein is CASSLGARGNYGYTF. The DNA for the CDR3 is TGTGCCAGCAGCTTGGGGGCCAGGGGTAACTATGGCTACACCTTC.

This clonotype was detected a few times. With a much larger clone just one base away, this may be a read error. The chain combines TRBV11-1 with TRBJ2-1; 8 bases map to TRBD1. This CDR3 is built from 17 residues. Germline CDR1 reads SGHAT; CDR2 reads FQDESV (reference sequence). The CDR3 nucleotides are TGTGCCAGCAGCTTGCAAACCGGGACAGGAGTTTACAATGAGCAGTCCTTC. Protein sequence: CASSLQTGTGVYNEQSF. Full variable domain (rest looked up from reference TRBV11-1 and TRBJ2-1): EAEVAQSPRYKITEKSQAVAFWCDPISGHATLYWYRQILGQGPELLVQFQDESVVDDSQLPKDRFSAERLKGVDSTLKIQPAELGDSAMYLCASSLQTGTGVYNEQSFGPGTRLTVL.

This clonotype has ten or more counts. The rearrangement uses TRBV4-3 and TRBJ1-2; perhaps TRBD1 as D (6 bases). Trimming cost V 0 bases and J 4 bases, with 15 bases left between them. CDR1 is LGHNA and CDR2 is YSLEER in the germline V gene. CDR3 length equals 16 residues. The CDR3 sequence is CASSQDRRGAGYGYTF. Here the CDR3 DNA reads TGCGCCAGCAGCCAAGATCGGAGGGGGGCCGGCTATGGCTACACCTTC.